This TCR beta chain emerged from a study of shared clonotypes between healthy human individuals. Study-level background: Donors had three CD4 naive, three CD4 memory, two CD8 naive and one CD8 memory plate apiece.

Points on this clone: Its matching antigen is unknown.

The study's findings and limits: Only blood was sampled; tissue repertoires likely differ.

The table came from immunoSEQ multiplex PCR; TCRdb's copy has only in-frame clones and leaves some out. The sample shows about 1,900,000 clones, just under 95% of them seen only once. Naivety among CD8 cells was defined by CD45RO negativity and positive CCR7 selection, thereby excluding terminally differentiated effector memory CD45RA+ cells. This receptor was identified in a man between 18 and 35 years old in good health. Sequencing was carried out using naive CD8+ T cells sorted from blood.

The CDR3 loop is CASSYGQSSTDTQYF. The CDR3 region has the DNA TGTGCCAGCAGTTACGGACAGTCTAGCACAGATACGCAGTATTTT. The rearrangement uses TRBV2 and TRBJ2-3; D possibly corresponds to TRBD1 (6 bases). CDR1 and CDR2 from the germline V gene are SNHLY and FYNNEI. Trimming took 5 bases from V and 0 from J, leaving 12 bases between them. The CDR3 runs 15 residues.